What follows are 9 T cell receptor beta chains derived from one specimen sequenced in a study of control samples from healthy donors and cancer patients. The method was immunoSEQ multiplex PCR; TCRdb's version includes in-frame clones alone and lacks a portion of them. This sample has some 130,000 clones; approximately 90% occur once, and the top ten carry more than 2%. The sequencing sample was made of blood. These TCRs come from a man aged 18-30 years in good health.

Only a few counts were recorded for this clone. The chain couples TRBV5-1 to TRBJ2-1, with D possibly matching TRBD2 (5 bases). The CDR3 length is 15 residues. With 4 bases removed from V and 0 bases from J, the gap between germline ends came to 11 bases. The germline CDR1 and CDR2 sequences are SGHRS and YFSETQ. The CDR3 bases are TGCGCCAGCAGCACAGTAGCGAGCTCCTACAATGAGCAGTTCTTC. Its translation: CASSTVASSYNEQFF.

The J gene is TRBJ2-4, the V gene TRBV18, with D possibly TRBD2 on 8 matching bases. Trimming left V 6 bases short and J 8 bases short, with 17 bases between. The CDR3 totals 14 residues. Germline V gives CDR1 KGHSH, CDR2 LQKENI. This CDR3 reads CASSPGGGRYIQYF. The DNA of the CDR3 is TGTGCCAGCTCCCCGGGAGGGGGCAGGTACATTCAGTACTTC.

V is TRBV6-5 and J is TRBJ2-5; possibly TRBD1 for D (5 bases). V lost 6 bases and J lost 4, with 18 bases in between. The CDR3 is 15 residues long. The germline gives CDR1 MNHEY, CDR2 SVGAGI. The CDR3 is CASRGRTFSPETQYF. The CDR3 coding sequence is TGTGCCAGCAGGGGCCGGACATTCTCCCCAGAGACCCAGTACTTC.

CDR3 residues: CASSQMGAGTGELFF. The CDR3 DNA follows: TGTGCCAGCAGCCAGATGGGAGCGGGGACCGGGGAGCTGTTTTTT. The chain couples TRBV3-1 (or the pseudogene TRBV3-2) to TRBJ2-2, with 7 bases matching TRBD2. Germline V gives CDR1 LGHDT, CDR2 YNNKEL (reference sequence). V gave up 3 bases and J gave up 5 bases; unmatched junction bases: 6. This CDR3 comprises 15 residues.

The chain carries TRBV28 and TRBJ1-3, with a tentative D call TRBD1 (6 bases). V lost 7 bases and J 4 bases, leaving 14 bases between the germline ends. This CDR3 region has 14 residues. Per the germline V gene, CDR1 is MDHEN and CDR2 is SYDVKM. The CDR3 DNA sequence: TGTGCCAGCACCGCGGGGGGCTCCGGAAACACCATATATTTT. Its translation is CASTAGGSGNTIYF.

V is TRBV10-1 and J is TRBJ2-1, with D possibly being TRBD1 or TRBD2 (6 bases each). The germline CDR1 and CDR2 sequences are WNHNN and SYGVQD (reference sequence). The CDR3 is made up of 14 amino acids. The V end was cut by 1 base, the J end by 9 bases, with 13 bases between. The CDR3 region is CASSELAGGGEQFF. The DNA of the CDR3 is TGCGCCAGCAGTGAGTTGGCCGGGGGCGGTGAGCAGTTCTTC.

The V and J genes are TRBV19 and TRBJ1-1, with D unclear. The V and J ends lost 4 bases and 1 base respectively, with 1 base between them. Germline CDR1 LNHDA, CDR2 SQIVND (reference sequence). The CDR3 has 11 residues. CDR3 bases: TGTGCCAGTAGTAAGAACACTGAAGCTTTCTTT. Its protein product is CASSKNTEAFF.

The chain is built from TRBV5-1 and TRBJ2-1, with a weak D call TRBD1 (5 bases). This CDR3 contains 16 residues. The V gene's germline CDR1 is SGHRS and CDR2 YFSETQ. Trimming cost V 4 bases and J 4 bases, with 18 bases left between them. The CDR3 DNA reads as TGCGCCAGCAGCACCTCGCTAGGGGTCCCATACAATGAGCAGTTCTTC. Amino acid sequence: CASSTSLGVPYNEQFF. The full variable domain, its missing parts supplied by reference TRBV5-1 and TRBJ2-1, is KAGVTQTPRYLIKTRGQQVTLSCSPISGHRSVSWYQQTPGQGLQFLFEYFSETQRNKGNFPGRFSGRQFSNSRSEMNVSTLELGDSALYLCASSTSLGVPYNEQFFGPGTRLTVL.

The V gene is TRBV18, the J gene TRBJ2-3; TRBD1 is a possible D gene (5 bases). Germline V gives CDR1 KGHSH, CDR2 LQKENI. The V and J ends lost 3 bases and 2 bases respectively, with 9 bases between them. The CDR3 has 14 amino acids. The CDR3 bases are TGTGCCAGCTCACCGAGACAGATCACAGATACGCAGTATTTT. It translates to CASSPRQITDTQYF.